This is a list of T cell receptor beta chains from one sample in a study of Graves' ophthalmopathy and Graves' hyperthyroidism. TCRdb processed the multiplex PCR reads anew with MiXCR; each CDR3 protein has one entry. The sample yields 650,000 to 900,000 distinct CDR3 sequences, roughly 41% seen once. The sequencing input was peripheral blood. The receptors here all came from an adult man with Graves' ophthalmopathy. CDR3s leave out the opening cysteine and the closing phenylalanine or tryptophan. The D gene is left open where the match is weak.

v_call: TRBV19
d_call: NA
cdr3_aa: ASSEARTTKETRY

v_call: TRBV29-1
d_call: NA
cdr3_aa: SLGQPNYGYT

v_call: TRBV10-1
d_call: NA
cdr3_aa: ASSHAGRGKTNEKLL

v_call: TRBV11-2
d_call: NA
cdr3_aa: ASSLELRETQY

v_call: TRBV25-1
d_call: TRBD1
cdr3_aa: ASSSYRGTQLF

v_call: TRBV7-6
d_call: NA
cdr3_aa: ASGARSSENSPLH

v_call: TRBV29-1
d_call: TRBD2
cdr3_aa: SVVTSDSYEQY

v_call: TRBV7-6
d_call: NA
cdr3_aa: ASSLAPGRGQPQH

v_call: TRBV19
d_call: NA
cdr3_aa: ASSIPAISNYGYT

v_call: TRBV2
d_call: TRBD1
cdr3_aa: ASRGTGWTYEQY

v_call: TRBV7-3
d_call: NA
cdr3_aa: ASSQTQGNQPQH

v_call: TRBV9
d_call: NA
cdr3_aa: ASSAGTRNTEAF

v_call: TRBV7-9
d_call: TRBD1
cdr3_aa: ASSSPGQGHSPLH

v_call: TRBV24-1
d_call: TRBD1
cdr3_aa: ASSYADRVGYYSNQPQH

v_call: TRBV12-3/TRBV12-4
d_call: NA
cdr3_aa: ASSSTGIETF

v_call: TRBV5-1
d_call: TRBD1
cdr3_aa: ASSLDGSGQGGEKLF

v_call: TRBV20-1
d_call: NA
cdr3_aa: SARTGFNQPQH

v_call: TRBV2
d_call: TRBD1
cdr3_aa: ASKYRGKGGEVTYEQY

v_call: TRBV7-9
d_call: NA
cdr3_aa: ASSLYPPGSGYEQY

v_call: TRBV19
d_call: TRBD2
cdr3_aa: ASSPGLAARETQY

v_call: TRBV7-9
d_call: TRBD1
cdr3_aa: ASSPGTDQETQY

v_call: TRBV2
d_call: NA
cdr3_aa: ASSYSAGRRSYT

v_call: TRBV7-2
d_call: NA
cdr3_aa: ASSSDVGRNTEAF

v_call: TRBV5-1
d_call: NA
cdr3_aa: ASNRDGSYEQY

v_call: TRBV10-2
d_call: NA
cdr3_aa: ASRLSAEGRETQY

v_call: TRBV2
d_call: TRBD1
cdr3_aa: ASRAGTGGGGPYEQY

v_call: TRBV29-1
d_call: NA
cdr3_aa: GLTGGRIRNTEAF

v_call: TRBV2
d_call: NA
cdr3_aa: ASSVTGGTNEAF

v_call: TRBV9
d_call: TRBD2
cdr3_aa: ASSVLAGDVNEQY

v_call: TRBV4-2
d_call: NA
cdr3_aa: AWSPDGIYGYT

v_call: TRBV7-2
d_call: NA
cdr3_aa: ASSQDVGDAVFTEAF

v_call: TRBV25-1
d_call: NA
cdr3_aa: ASRPGGGHKAF

v_call: TRBV25-1
d_call: NA
cdr3_aa: ASSDRDRPPYEQY

v_call: TRBV6-5
d_call: TRBD1
cdr3_aa: ASSQDRASGYT

v_call: TRBV29-1
d_call: NA
cdr3_aa: SVEHNTEAF

v_call: TRBV9
d_call: NA
cdr3_aa: ASSYSPGADGYT

v_call: TRBV10-3
d_call: TRBD1
cdr3_aa: AISRTGDSPLH

v_call: TRBV10-1
d_call: TRBD1
cdr3_aa: ASSRIPGQASYEQY

v_call: TRBV29-1
d_call: NA
cdr3_aa: SVEWGLPQH

v_call: TRBV7-9
d_call: NA
cdr3_aa: ASSPGGGWGEQY

v_call: TRBV7-9
d_call: TRBD1
cdr3_aa: ASSYNSDRANQPQH